What follows are 12 T cell receptor beta chains derived from one specimen sequenced in a study of cytotoxic CD8 clonotypes in ibrutinib-treated CLL. Clones were read by immunoSEQ multiplex PCR, and TCRdb kept only the in-frame ones, dropping some. Seen here are some 300,000 clones, 70% to 80% observed once, and the top ten hold about 6.7%. The sequencing here drew on PBMCs, taken before ibrutinib treatment. These receptors were collected from a human donor with chronic lymphocytic leukemia.

This sequence joins TRBV27 and TRBJ2-7; tentatively, D is TRBD1 (5 bases). Looked up from germline, CDR1 is MNHEY and CDR2 is SMNVEV (reference sequence). This CDR3 has 16 amino acids. With 2 bases removed from V and 4 bases from J, the gap between germline ends came to 18 bases. The CDR3 protein is CASSLMLTFREYEQYF. CDR3 nucleotide sequence: TGTGCCAGCAGTTTAATGTTGACCTTCAGGGAATACGAGCAGTACTTC.

In nucleotides, the CDR3 is TGTGCCTGGAGTGCAGGTTCTCACCATGAAGCTTTCTTT. The encoded protein is CAWSAGSHHEAFF. The chain uses TRBV30 and TRBJ1-1; D not certain. The CDR3 length is 13 residues. V shed 1 base and J shed 7 bases, with 13 bases lying between them. Germline V gives CDR1 GTSNPN, CDR2 SVGIG (reference sequence). Using reference TRBV30 and TRBJ1-1 for the parts outside the CDR3, the full variable domain is SQTIHQWPATLVQPVGSPLSLECTVEGTSNPNLYWYRQAAGRGLQLLFYSVGIGQISSEVPQNLSASRPQDRQFILSSKKLLLSDSGFYLCAWSAGSHHEAFFGQGTRLTVV.

The V gene is TRBV5-5, the J gene TRBJ1-1; D remains unclear. Trimming cost V 5 bases and J 4 bases, with 15 bases left between them. The length of the CDR3 is 14 residues. From germline, CDR1 is SGHKS and CDR2 YYEKEE (reference sequence). The CDR3 DNA sequence: TGTGCCAGCAGGGGGATGGAGTTGGGCACTGAAGCTTTCTTT. This gives the protein CASRGMELGTEAFF.

V usage is TRBV30 and J usage is TRBJ2-3; D possibly uses TRBD1 or TRBD2 (5 bases each). From germline, CDR1 is GTSNPN and CDR2 SVGIG (reference sequence). The CDR3 runs 14 residues. Trimming left V 0 bases short and J 1 base short, with 8 bases between. CDR3 amino acids: CAWSVRGGTDTQYF. DNA for the CDR3: TGTGCCTGGAGTGTAAGGGGAGGCACAGATACGCAGTATTTT.

The chain links TRBV18 to TRBJ1-2; 9 nucleotides match TRBD1. Germline CDR1 reads KGHSH; CDR2 reads LQKENI. J lost 8 bases, V lost 4 bases, and 5 bases had no gene match. The CDR3 has 13 residues. The chain's CDR3 is CASSLQGAGGYTF. The CDR3 DNA follows: TGTGCCAGCTCACTACAGGGGGCAGGCGGCTACACCTTC.

In nucleotides, the CDR3 is TGTGCCAGCACCAAGACAGGGAGCACAGATACGCAGTATTTT. Its translation is CASTKTGSTDTQYF. This rearrangement joins TRBV6-5 to TRBJ2-3; 7 nucleotides line up with TRBD1. The CDR3 totals 14 residues. Germline-derived CDR1 and CDR2 are MNHEY and SVGAGI. Trimming took 7 bases from V and 0 from J; bases not matched to a gene: 4.

This clone was detected once. This chain links TRBV6-1 with TRBJ2-6; no clear D gene. Trimming cost V 6 bases and J 0 bases, with 12 bases left between them. Germline V CDR1 and CDR2: MNHNS, SASEGT. The CDR3 consists of 16 residues. CDR3 sequence reads: CASSEMVSSGANVLTF. As DNA, the CDR3 is TGTGCCAGCAGCGAAATGGTTAGCTCTGGGGCCAACGTCCTGACTTTC.

V gene TRBV6-5 combines with J gene TRBJ2-1; the D gene is possibly TRBD1 (6 bases). Trimming left V 5 bases short and J 3 bases short, with 14 bases between. Germline V lookup: CDR1 MNHEY, CDR2 SVGAGI. CDR3 length: 15 amino acids. The CDR3 spells CASSKPTGYYNEQFF. CDR3 nucleotides: TGTGCCAGCAGTAAACCGACAGGATACTACAATGAGCAGTTCTTC.

The gene calls are TRBV18 and TRBJ1-2; D unclear. CDR3 length equals 15 residues. In germline, CDR1 is KGHSH, CDR2 LQKENI. V lost 0 bases and J lost 5, with 13 bases in between. CDR3 sequence (DNA): TGTGCCAGCTCACCACCCGGCTTGACACCTTATGGCTACACCTTC. As protein: CASSPPGLTPYGYTF. Based on the CDR3 plus reference TRBV18 and TRBJ1-2, the full variable domain is NAGVMQNPRHLVRRRGQEARLRCSPMKGHSHVYWYRQLPEEGLKFMVYLQKENIIDESGMPKERFSAEFPKEGPSILRIQQVVRGDSAAYFCASSPPGLTPYGYTFGSGTRLTVV.

V gene TRBV2 combines with J gene TRBJ1-5, with 9 bases that match TRBD1. V shed 4 bases, J shed 5 bases, and the junction held 3 bases outside the gene matches. The CDR3 sequence is 14 residues long. CDR1 SNHLY and CDR2 FYNNEI come from the germline V gene. This chain's CDR3 is CASSAGTGYQPQHF. CDR3 nucleotides: TGTGCCAGCAGTGCCGGGACAGGGTATCAGCCCCAGCATTTT. Variable domain in full (rest from reference TRBV2 and TRBJ1-5): EPEVTQTPSHQVTQMGQEVILRCVPISNHLYFYWYRQILGQKVEFLVSFYNNEISEKSEIFDDQFSVERPDGSNFTLKIRSTKLEDSAMYFCASSAGTGYQPQHFGDGTRLSIL.

The chain couples TRBV5-6 to TRBJ2-7; TRBD2 is a possible D gene (5 bases). Per germline, CDR1 SGHDT and CDR2 YYEEEE. V dropped 1 base and J dropped 3 bases, with 14 bases sitting between them. CDR3 length: 15 amino acids. The CDR3 spells CASSLHPIRDYEQYF. CDR3 in DNA: TGTGCCAGCAGCTTGCATCCCATTCGGGACTACGAGCAGTACTTC.

CDR3 amino acids: CASSSRVGLDEQFF. The CDR3 coding sequence is TGTGCCAGCAGCTCAAGGGTGGGATTGGATGAGCAGTTCTTC. The chain links TRBV27 to TRBJ2-1; D unclear. The CDR3 has 14 residues. Germline V lookup: CDR1 MNHEY, CDR2 SMNVEV (reference sequence). The germline V and J ends were trimmed by 6 bases and 8 bases, with 17 bases remaining between them.